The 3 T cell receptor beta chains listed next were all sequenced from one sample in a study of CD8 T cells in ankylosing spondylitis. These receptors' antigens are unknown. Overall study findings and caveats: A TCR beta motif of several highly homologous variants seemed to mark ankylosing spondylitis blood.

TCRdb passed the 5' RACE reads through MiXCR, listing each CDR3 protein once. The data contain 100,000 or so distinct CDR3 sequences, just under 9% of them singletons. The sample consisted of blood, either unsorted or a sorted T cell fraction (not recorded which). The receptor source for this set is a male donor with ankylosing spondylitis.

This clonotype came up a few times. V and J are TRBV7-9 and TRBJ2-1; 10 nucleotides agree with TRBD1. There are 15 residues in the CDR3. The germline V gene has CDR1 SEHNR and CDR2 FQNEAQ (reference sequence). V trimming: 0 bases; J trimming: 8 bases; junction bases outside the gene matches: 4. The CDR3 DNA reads TGTGCCAGCAGCTTAGCTTACGGGACAGGGGATGAGCAGTTCTTC. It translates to CASSLAYGTGDEQFF.

DNA of the CDR3: TGTGCCGTAGGACTAGCGGGAAACACCGGGGAGCTGTTTTTT. Protein sequence: CAVGLAGNTGELFF. The chain employs TRBV5-4 and TRBJ2-2; TRBD2 agrees at 12 bases. J lost 2 bases, V lost 10 bases, and 3 bases had no gene match. The CDR3 runs to 14 residues. Germline assignment: CDR1 SGHNT and CDR2 YYREEE (reference sequence).

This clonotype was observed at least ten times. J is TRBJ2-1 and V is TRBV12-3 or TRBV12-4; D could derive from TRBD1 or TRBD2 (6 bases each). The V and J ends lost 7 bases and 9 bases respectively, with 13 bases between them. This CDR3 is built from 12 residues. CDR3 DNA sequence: TGTGCCAGCACGCCCGGGGGCAGTGAGCAGTTCTTC. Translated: CASTPGGSEQFF.